Below, 32 T cell receptor beta chains from the same sample are listed, as sequenced in a study of beta chain features in type 1 diabetes. Reverse transcription of all isolated RNA meant that expressed TCRB transcripts were sequenced. TCRdb's copy holds only in-frame clones and misses some; the assay was immunoSEQ multiplex PCR. The sample carries some 410,000 clones, about an eighth recorded once. Sequenced sample: naive CD4+ T cells from blood. Receptors were obtained from a woman between 18 and 29 years old in good health.

The table lists this clone with a few counts. V is TRBV5-6 and J is TRBJ2-6; D not resolved. The V gene lost 4 bases and the J gene lost 0 bases, with 14 bases spanning the gap. The length of the CDR3 is 17 residues. The germline gives CDR1 SGHDT, CDR2 YYEEEE. CDR3 in amino acids: CASSLSGRISGANVLTF. CDR3 DNA: TGTGCCAGCAGCCTTAGTGGGCGGATCTCTGGGGCCAACGTCCTGACTTTC.

This clone was seen more than once but under ten times. The chain has TRBV4-3 and TRBJ2-1; a weak D match, TRBD2 (6 bases). Germline lookup yields CDR1 LGHNA and CDR2 YSLEER. Trimming took off 1 base at V and 7 bases at J, with 14 bases between the two ends. The CDR3 is made up of 15 amino acids. The CDR3 is CASSQVLPGANEQFF. DNA for the CDR3: TGCGCCAGCAGCCAAGTTCTTCCGGGAGCGAATGAGCAGTTCTTC.

V and J are TRBV7-3 and TRBJ1-1; tentatively, D is TRBD1 (6 bases). This CDR3 is built from 14 residues. The ends were cut back, 5 bases at V and 4 bases at J, with 14 bases in the middle. In germline, CDR1 is SGHTA, CDR2 FQGTGA. This CDR3 reads CASSLDRSGTEAFF. In nucleotides, the CDR3 is TGTGCCAGCAGCCTGGACAGATCAGGCACTGAAGCTTTCTTT.

V gene TRBV7-2 combines with J gene TRBJ2-7, with 9 bases matching TRBD2. J was trimmed by 8 bases and V by 5 bases; bases with no gene match: 7. CDR1 is SGHTA, CDR2 FQGNSA, per germline. This CDR3 contains 13 residues. This CDR3 is CASSQNSGSKQYF. CDR3 bases: TGTGCCAGCAGCCAAAATAGCGGGAGTAAGCAGTACTTC. Together with reference TRBV7-2 and TRBJ2-7, the CDR3 gives the full variable domain: GAGVSQSPSNKVTEKGKDVELRCDPISGHTALYWYRQSLGQGLEFLIYFQGNSAPDKSGLPSDRFSAERTGGSVSTLTIQRTQQEDSAVYLCASSQNSGSKQYFGPGTRLTVT.

The chain employs TRBV6-4 and TRBJ2-1, with D unclear. CDR1 MRHNA and CDR2 SNTAGT come from the germline V gene. Deletions cut 6 bases from V and 0 bases from J, with 12 bases between. There are 15 residues in the CDR3. The CDR3 bases are TGTGCCAGCAGCCGAGTACCGGGCTCCTACAATGAGCAGTTCTTC. Protein sequence: CASSRVPGSYNEQFF.

This clone was recorded a few times. The rearrangement links TRBV6-6 to TRBJ2-3; D is unclear. Germline CDR1 reads MNHNY; CDR2 reads SVGAGI (reference sequence). The ends were cut back, 6 bases at V and 2 bases at J, with 9 bases in the middle. The CDR3 totals 13 residues. CDR3 protein: CASRGKLTDTQYF. The CDR3 DNA sequence: TGTGCCAGCAGGGGGAAACTCACAGATACGCAGTATTTT.

The chain employs TRBV15 and TRBJ1-2; perhaps TRBD1 as D (6 bases). This CDR3 is 17 amino acids long. V was pared by 0 bases and J by 0 bases, with 14 bases between. Germline V lookup: CDR1 LNHNV, CDR2 YYDKDF (reference sequence). CDR3 coding DNA: TGTGCCACCAGCAGAGATCGGCAGGGGAAAGCTAACTATGGCTACACCTTC. Protein sequence: CATSRDRQGKANYGYTF.

The table lists this clone with a few counts. The chain links TRBV28 to TRBJ1-5, with 8 bases that match TRBD1. The ends lost 3 bases at V and 6 bases at J; junction bases unmatched: 10. The CDR3 extends over 16 amino acids. Germline V gene lookup returns CDR1 MDHEN and CDR2 SYDVKM. The CDR3 spells CASSFSAGGFSQPQHF. Here the CDR3 DNA reads TGTGCCAGCAGTTTCTCGGCAGGGGGCTTTTCTCAGCCCCAGCATTTT.

In its sample, this clone was seen a few times. V and J are TRBV2 and TRBJ1-4, with D unresolved. Trimming pared 3 bases from V and 5 bases from J, leaving 10 bases between. The CDR3 extends over 14 amino acids. The germline V gene encodes CDR1 SNHLY and CDR2 FYNNEI. Written as DNA, the CDR3 is TGTGCCAGCAGTGATGGCAGACCGAATGAAAAACTGTTTTTT. Translating gives CASSDGRPNEKLFF.

V gene TRBV4-1 combines with J gene TRBJ2-1, with D possibly TRBD2 on 7 matching bases. Germline V gives CDR1 MGHRA, CDR2 YSYEKL. Between the trimmed V and J ends, which lost 5 bases and 4 bases, there was a span of 18 bases. This CDR3 region has 16 residues. For the CDR3, the DNA is TGCGCCAGCAGCTCCTATTCGGGGAGGGGGTACAATGAGCAGTTCTTC. It is translated as CASSSYSGRGYNEQFF.

The V call is TRBV6-5, the J call TRBJ2-5, with 9 bases fitting TRBD2. V shed 4 bases, J shed 2 bases, and the junction held 5 bases outside the gene matches. Germline V gives CDR1 MNHEY, CDR2 SVGAGI. This CDR3 has 15 residues. The CDR3 loop reads CASSWLRGGQETQYF. CDR3 DNA sequence: TGTGCCAGCAGTTGGTTGCGGGGGGGACAAGAGACCCAGTACTTC.

The chain carries TRBV7-2 and TRBJ1-2; TRBD1 agrees at 8 bases. The CDR3 spans 14 residues. V was pared by 1 base and J by 7 bases, with 5 bases of the junction left unmatched. The germline V gene has CDR1 SGHTA and CDR2 FQGNSA. CDR3 nucleotides: TGTGCCAGCAGCTTAGAAAGGACAGGGTTTGGCTACACCTTC. Protein product: CASSLERTGFGYTF.

The chain joins TRBV13 to TRBJ1-2, with D possibly matching TRBD1 (6 bases). The CDR3 contains 14 residues. V was cut by 5 bases and J by 2 bases, with 12 bases left in between. Germline V gives CDR1 PRHDT, CDR2 FYEKMQ (reference sequence). CDR3 in DNA: TGTGCCAGCAGCACGGACAGACAGAACTATGGCTACACCTTC. Its protein product is CASSTDRQNYGYTF.

The sample holds a few counts of this clone. This rearrangement joins TRBV9 to TRBJ1-2; a weak D match, TRBD1 (6 bases). CDR1 is SGDLS, CDR2 YYNGEE, per germline. The CDR3 is made up of 13 amino acids. V was shortened by 4 bases and J by 8 bases, with 15 bases between the two germline ends. CDR3 region: CASSSSTGTGYTF. For the CDR3, the DNA is TGTGCCAGCAGCTCATCCACAGGGACGGGCTACACCTTC. Combining the CDR3 with reference TRBV9 and TRBJ1-2 gives the whole variable domain DSGVTQTPKHLITATGQRVTLRCSPRSGDLSVYWYQQSLDQGLQFLIQYYNGEERAKGNILERFSAQQFPDLHSELNLSSLELGDSALYFCASSSSTGTGYTFGSGTRLTVV.

This clone was observed a few times. This sequence joins TRBV9 and TRBJ1-5; D is perhaps TRBD1 (5 bases). The ends were cut back, 4 bases at V and 5 bases at J, with 16 bases in the middle. The length of the CDR3 is 15 residues. CDR1 and CDR2 (germline): SGDLS, YYNGEE. CDR3 sequence reads: CASSPQGREYQPQHF. In nucleotides, the CDR3 is TGTGCCAGCAGCCCCCAAGGCAGGGAATATCAGCCCCAGCATTTT. Variable domain in full (rest from reference TRBV9 and TRBJ1-5): DSGVTQTPKHLITATGQRVTLRCSPRSGDLSVYWYQQSLDQGLQFLIQYYNGEERAKGNILERFSAQQFPDLHSELNLSSLELGDSALYFCASSPQGREYQPQHFGDGTRLSIL.

Only a few counts were recorded for this clone. The J gene is TRBJ2-7, the V gene TRBV28; D is unclear. V dropped 6 bases and J dropped 6 bases, with 9 bases sitting between them. The CDR3 is made up of 11 amino acids. The germline gives CDR1 MDHEN, CDR2 SYDVKM. The CDR3 loop reads CASSLASEQYV. The CDR3, as DNA: TGTGCCAGCAGCCTCGCTAGCGAGCAGTACGTC.

This clone was seen a handful of times. V usage is TRBV19 and J usage is TRBJ2-5, with a weak D call TRBD1 (6 bases). V lost 7 bases and J lost 2, with 17 bases in between. The CDR3 runs to 15 residues. CDR1 is LNHDA, CDR2 SQIVND, per germline (reference sequence). The CDR3 DNA follows: TGTGCCAGTACCACTGGGACACGAGCTCAAGAGACCCAGTACTTC. Protein sequence: CASTTGTRAQETQYF.

A few counts support this clone. The J gene is TRBJ2-7, the V gene TRBV20-1; no firm D call. The CDR3 runs 9 residues. The V gene lost 3 bases and the J gene lost 4 bases, with 1 base spanning the gap. Per the germline V gene, CDR1 is DFQATT and CDR2 is SNEGSKA (reference sequence). CDR3 region: CSARYEQYV. Here the CDR3 DNA reads TGCAGTGCTAGGTACGAGCAGTACGTC.

The chain joins TRBV4-3 to TRBJ2-1; D is unclear. The CDR3 runs to 16 residues. Germline CDR1 reads LGHNA; CDR2 reads YSLEER. V lost 6 bases and J 6 bases, leaving 21 bases between the germline ends. The CDR3 coding sequence is TGCGCCAGCAGTCCAAGAAGTTGGTACTGGGGCAATGAGCAGTTCTTC. Its translation: CASSPRSWYWGNEQFF.

This clone was seen a handful of times. This chain connects TRBV5-1 to TRBJ2-7; D perhaps matches TRBD1 (6 bases). Trimming cost V 5 bases and J 3 bases, with 18 bases left between them. Germline V gene lookup returns CDR1 SGHRS and CDR2 YFSETQ. The CDR3 length is 15 residues. The CDR3 DNA is TGCGCCAGCAGGAAAACAGGGCCTACGCTCTACGAGCAGTACTTC. Translating gives CASRKTGPTLYEQYF.

This clone was seen repeatedly, ten times or more. The V and J genes are TRBV7-2 and TRBJ2-1; TRBD2 matches at 12 bases. V gave up 6 bases and J gave up 6 bases; unmatched junction bases: 9. The CDR3 extends over 16 amino acids. Germline V gives CDR1 SGHTA, CDR2 FQGNSA. For the CDR3, the DNA is TGTGCCAGCAGGGACGAACTAGCGGGAGGCCGCAATGAGCAGTTCTTC. This codes for CASRDELAGGRNEQFF.

The table lists this clone with a few counts. The rearrangement uses TRBV9 and TRBJ2-5; 11 nucleotides match TRBD2. The CDR3 length is 15 residues. From germline, CDR1 is SGDLS and CDR2 YYNGEE. With V trimmed by 3 bases and J by 5 bases, 6 bases remained unmatched. CDR3 residues: CASSEIAGGHETQYF. The CDR3 nucleotides read TGTGCCAGCAGCGAGATAGCGGGGGGGCACGAGACCCAGTACTTC.

V is TRBV28 and J is TRBJ2-7; the D call may be TRBD1 or TRBD2 (5 bases each). The germline CDR1 and CDR2 sequences are MDHEN and SYDVKM. The length of the CDR3 is 13 residues. V lost 2 bases to trimming and J lost 2 bases, with 7 bases between them. The CDR3, as DNA: TGTGCCAGCAGTTTAGGGGGTCCCTACGAGCAGTACGTC. This codes for CASSLGGPYEQYV.

The rearrangement joins TRBV7-2 to TRBJ1-4, with 7 bases identical to TRBD1. The CDR3 runs 15 residues. With V trimmed by 3 bases and J by 3 bases, 4 bases remained unmatched. From germline, CDR1 is SGHTA and CDR2 FQGNSA. The CDR3 region is CASSFNRGANEKLFF. For the CDR3, the DNA is TGTGCCAGCAGCTTCAACAGGGGAGCTAATGAAAAACTGTTTTTT.

This chain uses TRBV6-5 with TRBJ2-3, with TRBD2 identical over 9 bases. The V and J ends lost 0 bases and 10 bases, in that order; junction bases with no gene match: 11. This CDR3 has 16 amino acids. CDR1 is MNHEY, CDR2 SVGAGI, per germline. The DNA of the CDR3 is TGTGCCAGCAGTTACTCGATCGTACTAGCGGGCGGAGCGCAGTATTTT. Its translation is CASSYSIVLAGGAQYF.

Here the CDR3 DNA reads TGTGCCAGCTCACCAGATAACCGAGCCACCTACGAGCAGTACTTC. Its translation: CASSPDNRATYEQYF. V gene TRBV18 combines with J gene TRBJ2-7; D gene unclear. Trimming removed 2 bases at V and 2 bases at J, with 13 bases between. This CDR3 is built from 15 residues. Germline V lookup: CDR1 KGHSH, CDR2 LQKENI.

V and J are TRBV10-3 and TRBJ2-5; tentative D call: TRBD2 (5 bases). The CDR3 length is 18 residues. Trimming stripped 3 bases from V and 3 bases from J, with 23 bases between. Looked up from germline, CDR1 is ENHRY and CDR2 is SYGVKD. In DNA, the CDR3 is TGTGCCATCAGTGACCCCAAATTCGAGAGTACGAGGGAAGAGACCCAGTACTTC. Translated: CAISDPKFESTREETQYF.

The chain links TRBV14 to TRBJ2-2; 9 positions match TRBD2. This CDR3 spans 16 amino acids. The J segment lost 5 bases and the V segment lost 2 bases, leaving 6 bases of the junction unmatched. Germline assignment: CDR1 SGHDN and CDR2 FVKESK. The chain's CDR3 is CASSQLAGRGTGELFF. CDR3 nucleotide sequence: TGTGCCAGCAGCCAACTAGCGGGGCGGGGAACCGGGGAGCTGTTTTTT.

The V gene is TRBV12-5, the J gene TRBJ2-5, with 15 bases fitting TRBD2. Germline CDR1 and CDR2: LGHNT and FRNRAP. There are 16 residues in the CDR3. After removal of 7 bases from V and 4 bases from J, the junction contained 7 bases not matched to a gene. DNA of the CDR3: TGTGCTAGTGCCATTTTGGGACTAGCGGGAGGAGAGACCCAGTACTTC. Its translation is CASAILGLAGGETQYF.

This clone was counted only a few times. The chain links TRBV11-3 to TRBJ2-1; 7 bases line up with TRBD2. CDR1 SGHNT and CDR2 YENEEA come from the germline V gene. Losses at the gene ends were 2 bases for V and 5 bases for J; bases not matched to a gene: 6. The CDR3 runs 15 residues. The CDR3 region is CASSLQPSGDNEQFF. The CDR3 DNA sequence: TGTGCCAGCAGCTTACAGCCTAGCGGTGACAATGAGCAGTTCTTC.

The CDR3 DNA reads TGTGCCAGCAGTCGGCGGCTGCAGGGCACAGATACGCAGTATTTT. Protein sequence: CASSRRLQGTDTQYF. This rearrangement joins TRBV2 to TRBJ2-3; no definite D call. V gave up 5 bases and J gave up 1 base, with 13 bases separating them. Germline CDR1 and CDR2: SNHLY and FYNNEI. The CDR3 loop spans 15 amino acids.

The chain recombines TRBV18 with TRBJ2-5, with D unclear. V lost 10 bases and J lost 3, with 9 bases in between. This CDR3 comprises 11 residues. Germline CDR1 KGHSH, CDR2 LQKENI. CDR3 bases: TGTGCCACCCAACGGGAAGAGACCCAGTACTTC. Translated: CATQREETQYF.